These 9 T cell receptor beta chains originate from one sample sequenced in a study of OX40 agonist ivuxolimab in advanced cancers. Generated by immunoSEQ multiplex PCR, the TCRdb table keeps only in-frame clones and is missing some. This sample has 83,000 or so clones, with 80% to 90% found just once. The material was CD4+ or CD8+ T cells sorted from blood, obtained in a trial of the OX40 agonist ivuxolimab. All receptors come from an adult with an advanced solid tumor such as melanoma, head and neck, liver or kidney cancer.

This sequence joins TRBV4-2 and TRBJ1-5, with D uncertain. V dropped 1 base and J dropped 7 bases, with 14 bases sitting between them. Germline V lookup: CDR1 LGHNA, CDR2 YNFKEQ. The CDR3 runs 15 residues. The CDR3 sequence is CASSQGIRSGQPQHF. The CDR3 DNA reads as TGTGCCAGCAGCCAAGGGATAAGGTCTGGACAGCCCCAGCATTTT.

This rearrangement joins TRBV5-1 to TRBJ2-1; D could derive from TRBD1 or TRBD2 (5 bases each). The CDR3 extends over 14 amino acids. The V end was cut by 0 bases, the J end by 9 bases, with 13 bases between. The germline V gene encodes CDR1 SGHRS and CDR2 YFSETQ. The CDR3 loop is CASSLAYSGSEQFF. The CDR3 region has the DNA TGCGCCAGCAGCTTGGCCTACTCAGGGAGTGAGCAGTTCTTC.

The chain couples TRBV6-1 to TRBJ2-2; D remains unclear. The germline CDR1 and CDR2 sequences are MNHNS and SASEGT. The V gene lost 2 bases and the J gene lost 6 bases, with 16 bases spanning the gap. The CDR3 has 16 residues. The chain's CDR3 is CASSESQAYIPGELFF. The CDR3 DNA sequence: TGTGCCAGCAGTGAAAGTCAGGCCTACATCCCCGGGGAGCTGTTTTTT.

This clone appeared a single time. The rearrangement joins TRBV6-1 to TRBJ1-5, with D unclear. The length of the CDR3 is 16 residues. V shed 0 bases and J shed 5 bases, with 14 bases lying between them. From germline, CDR1 is MNHNS and CDR2 SASEGT. The CDR3 region has the DNA TGTGCCAGCAGTGAAGCGCAGTCTACCGGGTATCAGCCCCAGCATTTT. This translates into CASSEAQSTGYQPQHF.

The CDR3 sequence is CASSLTGPSNQPQHF. The DNA for the CDR3 is TGTGCCAGCAGTTTGACAGGGCCTAGCAATCAGCCCCAGCATTTT. The rearrangement uses TRBV27 and TRBJ1-5; TRBD1 matches at 7 bases. Per the germline V gene, CDR1 is MNHEY and CDR2 is SMNVEV (reference sequence). The junction had 2 bases not matched to a gene; V was cut back by 3 bases and J by 0 bases. The length of the CDR3 is 15 residues.

CDR3 sequence: CASSQTGFREKLFF. CDR3 DNA: TGCGCCAGCAGCCAGACAGGGTTCCGGGAAAAACTGTTTTTT. This chain links TRBV4-1 with TRBJ1-4; 7 nucleotides agree with TRBD1. Germline V gives CDR1 MGHRA, CDR2 YSYEKL. V lost 3 bases and J lost 8; bases outside the gene matches: 6. The CDR3 covers 14 residues.

The chain combines TRBV19 with TRBJ2-2; no clear D. Germline CDR1 is LNHDA and CDR2 is SQIVND (reference sequence). V lost 5 bases and J lost 4, with 8 bases in between. The CDR3 totals 13 residues. CDR3 sequence (DNA): TGTGCCAGTAGTCCAGCGTTCACCGGGGAGCTGTTTTTT. Translated: CASSPAFTGELFF.

The rearrangement uses TRBV5-1 and TRBJ1-4; 9 positions match TRBD1. The CDR3 runs 16 residues. V lost 3 bases and J lost 4; bases outside the gene matches: 7. Germline CDR1 and CDR2: SGHRS and YFSETQ. The CDR3 nucleotides are TGCGCCAGCAGCTATTACGGACAGGGGAATAATGAAAAACTGTTTTTT. Translating it yields CASSYYGQGNNEKLFF.

DNA of the CDR3: TGTGCCACCAGCAGAGGGGGCTTGGAGGGGCGAAATCGCGAGCAGTACTTC. It codes for CATSRGGLEGRNREQYF. The V gene is TRBV15, the J gene TRBJ2-7, with D possibly TRBD2 on 6 matching bases. There are 17 residues in the CDR3. V lost 1 base to trimming and J lost 6 bases, with 22 bases between them. Germline CDR1 LNHNV, CDR2 YYDKDF (reference sequence).